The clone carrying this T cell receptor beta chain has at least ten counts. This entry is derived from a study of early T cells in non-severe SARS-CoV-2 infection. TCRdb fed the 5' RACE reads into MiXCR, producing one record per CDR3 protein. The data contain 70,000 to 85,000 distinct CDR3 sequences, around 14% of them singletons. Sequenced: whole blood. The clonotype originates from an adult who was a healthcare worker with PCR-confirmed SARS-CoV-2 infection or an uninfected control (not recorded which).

The CDR3: CASPTVAKNIQYF. DNA of the CDR3: TGCGCCAGCCCGACAGTAGCCAAAAACATTCAGTACTTC. The rearrangement uses TRBV5-1 and TRBJ2-4, with D possibly TRBD1 on 5 matching bases. Germline assignment: CDR1 SGHRS and CDR2 YFSETQ. Trimming took 7 bases from V and 0 from J, leaving 8 bases between them. The CDR3 has 13 amino acids.